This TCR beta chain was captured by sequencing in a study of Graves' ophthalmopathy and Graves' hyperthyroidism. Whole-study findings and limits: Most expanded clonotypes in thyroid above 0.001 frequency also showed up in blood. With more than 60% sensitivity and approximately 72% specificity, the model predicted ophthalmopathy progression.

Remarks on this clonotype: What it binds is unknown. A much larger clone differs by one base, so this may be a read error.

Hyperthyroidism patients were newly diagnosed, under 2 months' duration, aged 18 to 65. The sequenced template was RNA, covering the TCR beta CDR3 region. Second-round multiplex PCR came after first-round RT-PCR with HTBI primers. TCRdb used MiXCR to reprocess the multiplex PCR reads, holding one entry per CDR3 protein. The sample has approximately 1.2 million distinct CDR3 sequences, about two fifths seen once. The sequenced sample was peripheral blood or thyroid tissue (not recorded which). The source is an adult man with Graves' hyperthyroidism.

The CDR3 sequence is CSAPPRSNQPQHF. The DNA for the CDR3 is TGCAGTGCTCCTCCCCGTTCGAATCAGCCCCAGCATTTT. This chain connects TRBV20-1 to TRBJ1-5, with D uncertain. The CDR3 consists of 13 residues. Looked up from germline, CDR1 is DFQATT and CDR2 is SNEGSKA (reference sequence). Trimming removed 5 bases at V and 4 bases at J, with 12 bases between.